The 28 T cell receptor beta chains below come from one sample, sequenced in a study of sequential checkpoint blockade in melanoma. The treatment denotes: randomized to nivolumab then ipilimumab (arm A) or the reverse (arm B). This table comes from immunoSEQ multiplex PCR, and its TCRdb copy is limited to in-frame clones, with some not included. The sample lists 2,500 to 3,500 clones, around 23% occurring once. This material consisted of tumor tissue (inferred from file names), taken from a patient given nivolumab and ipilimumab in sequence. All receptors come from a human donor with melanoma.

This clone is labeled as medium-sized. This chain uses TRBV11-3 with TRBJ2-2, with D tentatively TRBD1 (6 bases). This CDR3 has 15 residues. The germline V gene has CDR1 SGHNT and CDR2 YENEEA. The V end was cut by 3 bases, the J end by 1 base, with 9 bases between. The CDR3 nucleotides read TGTGCCAGCAGCTTGGAGGACAGGAACACCGGGGAGCTGTTTTTT. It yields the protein CASSLEDRNTGELFF.

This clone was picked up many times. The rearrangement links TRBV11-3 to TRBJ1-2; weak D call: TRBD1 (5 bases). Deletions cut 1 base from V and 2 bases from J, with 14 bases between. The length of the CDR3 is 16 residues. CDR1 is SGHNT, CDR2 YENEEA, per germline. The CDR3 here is CASSLGAGWENYGYTF. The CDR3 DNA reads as TGTGCCAGCAGCTTAGGGGCAGGGTGGGAGAACTATGGCTACACCTTC.

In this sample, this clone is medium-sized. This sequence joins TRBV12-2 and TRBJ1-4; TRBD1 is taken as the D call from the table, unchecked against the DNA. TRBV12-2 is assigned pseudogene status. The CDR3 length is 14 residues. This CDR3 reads CATHRTARNEKLFF. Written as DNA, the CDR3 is TGTGCCACCCACAGAACAGCCAGGAATGAAAAACTGTTTTTT.

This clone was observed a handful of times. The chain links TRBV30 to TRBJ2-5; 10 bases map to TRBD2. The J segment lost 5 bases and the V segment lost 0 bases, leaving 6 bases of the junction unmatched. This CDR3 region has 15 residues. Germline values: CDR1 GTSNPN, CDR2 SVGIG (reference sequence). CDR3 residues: CAWSVALAGQETQYF. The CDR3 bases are TGTGCCTGGAGTGTAGCACTAGCGGGGCAGGAGACCCAGTACTTC.

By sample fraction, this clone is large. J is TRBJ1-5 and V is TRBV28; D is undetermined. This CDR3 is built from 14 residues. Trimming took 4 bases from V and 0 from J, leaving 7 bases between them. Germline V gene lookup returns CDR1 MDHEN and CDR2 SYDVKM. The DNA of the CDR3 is TGTGCCAGCAGTTACTTAGATAGCAATCAGCCCCAGCATTTT. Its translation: CASSYLDSNQPQHF.

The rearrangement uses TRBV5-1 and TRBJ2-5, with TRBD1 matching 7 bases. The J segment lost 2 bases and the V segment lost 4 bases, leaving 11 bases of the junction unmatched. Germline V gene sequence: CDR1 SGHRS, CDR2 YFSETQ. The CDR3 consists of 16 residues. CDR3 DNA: TGCGCCAGCAGCCAGGGGGAGCAATCAATTCAAGAGACCCAGTACTTC. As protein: CASSQGEQSIQETQYF.

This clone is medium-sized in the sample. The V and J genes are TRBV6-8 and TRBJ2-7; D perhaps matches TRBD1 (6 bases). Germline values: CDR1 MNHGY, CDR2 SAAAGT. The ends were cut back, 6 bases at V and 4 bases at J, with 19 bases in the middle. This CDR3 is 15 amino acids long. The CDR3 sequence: CASSNTGILRYEQYF. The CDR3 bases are TGTGCCAGCAGCAACACAGGGATTCTCAGGTACGAGCAGTACTTC.

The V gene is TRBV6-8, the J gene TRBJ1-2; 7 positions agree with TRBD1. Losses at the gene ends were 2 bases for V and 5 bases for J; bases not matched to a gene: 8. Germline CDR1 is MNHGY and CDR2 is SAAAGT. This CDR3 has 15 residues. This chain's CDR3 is CASSYEGRGWYGYTF. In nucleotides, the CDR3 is TGTGCCAGCAGTTACGAGGGCAGGGGGTGGTATGGCTACACCTTC.

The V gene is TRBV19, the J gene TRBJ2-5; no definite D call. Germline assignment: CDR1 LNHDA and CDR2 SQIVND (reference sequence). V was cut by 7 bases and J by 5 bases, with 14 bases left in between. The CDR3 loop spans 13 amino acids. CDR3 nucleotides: TGTGCCAGTACCCCTCTTAGTGGGGAGACCCAGTACTTC. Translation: CASTPLSGETQYF.

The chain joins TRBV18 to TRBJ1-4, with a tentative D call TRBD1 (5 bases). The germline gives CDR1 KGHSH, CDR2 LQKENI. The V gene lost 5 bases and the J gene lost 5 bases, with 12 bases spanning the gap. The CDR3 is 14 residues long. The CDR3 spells CASSSSTVNEKLFF. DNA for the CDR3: TGTGCCAGCTCATCATCGACAGTAAATGAAAAACTGTTTTTT.

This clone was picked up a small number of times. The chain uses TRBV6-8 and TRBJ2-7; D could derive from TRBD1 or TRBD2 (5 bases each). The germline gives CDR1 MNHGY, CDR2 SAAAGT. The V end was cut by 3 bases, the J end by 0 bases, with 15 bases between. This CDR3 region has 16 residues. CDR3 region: CASSYGSEGRSYEQYF. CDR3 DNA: TGTGCCAGCAGTTATGGGTCTGAGGGGCGCTCCTACGAGCAGTACTTC.

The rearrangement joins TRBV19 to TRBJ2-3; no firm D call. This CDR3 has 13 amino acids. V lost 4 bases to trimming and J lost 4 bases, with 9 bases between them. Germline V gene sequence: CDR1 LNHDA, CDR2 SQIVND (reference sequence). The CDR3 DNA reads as TGTGCCAGTAGTACTATAAGCGCAGATACGCAGTATTTT. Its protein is CASSTISADTQYF. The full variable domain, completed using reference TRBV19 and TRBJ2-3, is DGGITQSPKYLFRKEGQNVTLSCEQNLNHDAMYWYRQDPGQGLRLIYYSQIVNDFQKGDIAEGYSVSREKKESFPLTVTSAQKNPTAFYLCASSTISADTQYFGPGTRLTVL.

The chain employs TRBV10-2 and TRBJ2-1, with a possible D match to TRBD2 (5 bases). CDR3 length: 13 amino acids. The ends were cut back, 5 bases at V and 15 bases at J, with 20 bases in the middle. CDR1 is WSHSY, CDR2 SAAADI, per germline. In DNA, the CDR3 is TGCGCCAGCAGTCCACAAATCCGGGATCCTCGGTTCTTC. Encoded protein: CASSPQIRDPRFF.

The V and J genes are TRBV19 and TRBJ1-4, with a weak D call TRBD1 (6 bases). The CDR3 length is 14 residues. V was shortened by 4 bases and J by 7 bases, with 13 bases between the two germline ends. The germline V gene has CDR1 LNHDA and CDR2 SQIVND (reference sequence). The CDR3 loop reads CASSTGAEGEKLFF. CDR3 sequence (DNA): TGTGCCAGTAGTACAGGGGCGGAGGGTGAAAAACTGTTTTTT.

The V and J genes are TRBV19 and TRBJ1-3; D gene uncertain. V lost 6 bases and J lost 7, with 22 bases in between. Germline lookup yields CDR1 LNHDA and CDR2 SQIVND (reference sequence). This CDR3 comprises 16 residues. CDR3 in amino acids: CASSPGVFLGRNTIYF. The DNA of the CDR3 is TGTGCCAGTAGCCCCGGAGTTTTCCTGGGCCGGAACACCATATATTTT.

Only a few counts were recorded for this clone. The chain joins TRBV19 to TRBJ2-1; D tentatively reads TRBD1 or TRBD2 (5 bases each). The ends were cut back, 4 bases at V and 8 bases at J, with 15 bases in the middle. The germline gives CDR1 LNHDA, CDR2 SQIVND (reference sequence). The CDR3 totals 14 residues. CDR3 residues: CASSKGRSYDEQFF. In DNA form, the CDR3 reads TGTGCCAGTAGTAAGGGACGGTCGTACGATGAGCAGTTCTTC. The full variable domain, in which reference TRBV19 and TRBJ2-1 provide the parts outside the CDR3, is DGGITQSPKYLFRKEGQNVTLSCEQNLNHDAMYWYRQDPGQGLRLIYYSQIVNDFQKGDIAEGYSVSREKKESFPLTVTSAQKNPTAFYLCASSKGRSYDEQFFGPGTRLTVL.

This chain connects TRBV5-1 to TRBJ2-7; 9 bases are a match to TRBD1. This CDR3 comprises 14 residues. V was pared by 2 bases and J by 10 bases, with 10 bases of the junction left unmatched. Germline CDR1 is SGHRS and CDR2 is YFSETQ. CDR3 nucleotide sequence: TGCGCCAGCAGCTTTGGGCTAACAGGGGGCGCCCAGTACTTC. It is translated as CASSFGLTGGAQYF.

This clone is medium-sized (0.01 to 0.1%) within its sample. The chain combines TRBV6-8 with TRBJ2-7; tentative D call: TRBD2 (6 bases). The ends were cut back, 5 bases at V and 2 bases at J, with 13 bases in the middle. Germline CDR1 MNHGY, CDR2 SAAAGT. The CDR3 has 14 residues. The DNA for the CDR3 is TGTGCCAGCAGTCTCACCGGGACTCCCTACGAGCAGTACTTC. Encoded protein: CASSLTGTPYEQYF.

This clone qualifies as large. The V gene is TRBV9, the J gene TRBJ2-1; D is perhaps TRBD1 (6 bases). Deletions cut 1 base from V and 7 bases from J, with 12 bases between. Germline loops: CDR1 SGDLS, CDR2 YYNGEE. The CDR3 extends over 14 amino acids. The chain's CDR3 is CASSVTVRGNEQFF. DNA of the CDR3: TGTGCCAGCAGCGTAACGGTCAGGGGAAATGAGCAGTTCTTC.

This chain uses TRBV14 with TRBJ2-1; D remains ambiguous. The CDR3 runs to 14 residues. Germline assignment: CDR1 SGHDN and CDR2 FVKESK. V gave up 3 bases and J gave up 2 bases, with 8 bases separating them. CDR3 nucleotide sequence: TGTGCCAGCAGCCAGGGGTCAGCCTACAATGAGCAGTTCTTC. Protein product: CASSQGSAYNEQFF.

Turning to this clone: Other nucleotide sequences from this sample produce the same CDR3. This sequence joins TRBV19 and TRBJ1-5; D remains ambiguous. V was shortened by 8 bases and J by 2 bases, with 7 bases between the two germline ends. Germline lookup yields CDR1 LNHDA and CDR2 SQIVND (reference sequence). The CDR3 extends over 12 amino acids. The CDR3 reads CASRGGNQPQHF. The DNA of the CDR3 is TGTGCCAGTCGTGGGGGCAATCAGCCCCAGCATTTT.

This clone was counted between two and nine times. The CDR3 is CATSRDRRKVEQYF. The CDR3 DNA follows: TGTGCCACCAGCAGGGACAGGAGGAAGGTCGAGCAGTACTTC. The V gene is TRBV15, the J gene TRBJ2-7, with 7 positions matching TRBD1. V shed 3 bases, J shed 6 bases, and the junction held 8 bases outside the gene matches. Germline CDR1 LNHNV, CDR2 YYDKDF (reference sequence). The CDR3 sequence is 14 residues long. The full variable domain, in which reference TRBV15 and TRBJ2-7 provide the parts outside the CDR3, is DAMVIQNPRYQVTQFGKPVTLSCSQTLNHNVMYWYQQKSSQAPKLLFHYYDKDFNNEADTPDNFQSRRPNTSFCFLDIRSPGLGDTAMYLCATSRDRRKVEQYFGPGTRLTVT.

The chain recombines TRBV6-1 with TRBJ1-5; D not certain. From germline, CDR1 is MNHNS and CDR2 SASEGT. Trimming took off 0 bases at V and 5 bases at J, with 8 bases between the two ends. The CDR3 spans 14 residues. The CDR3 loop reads CASSEATWDQPQHF. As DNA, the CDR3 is TGTGCCAGCAGTGAAGCGACTTGGGATCAGCCCCAGCATTTT.

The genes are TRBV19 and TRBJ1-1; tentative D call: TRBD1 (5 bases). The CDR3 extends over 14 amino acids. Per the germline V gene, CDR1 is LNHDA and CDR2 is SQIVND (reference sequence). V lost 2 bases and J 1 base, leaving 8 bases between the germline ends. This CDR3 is CASSIPGANTEAFF. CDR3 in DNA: TGTGCCAGTAGTATACCCGGGGCGAACACTGAAGCTTTCTTT.

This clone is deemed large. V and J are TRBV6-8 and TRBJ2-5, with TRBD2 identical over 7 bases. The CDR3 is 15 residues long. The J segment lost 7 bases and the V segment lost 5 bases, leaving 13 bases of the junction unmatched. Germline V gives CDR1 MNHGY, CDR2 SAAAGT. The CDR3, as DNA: TGTGCCAGCAGTACGCCAGCGGGGCTCCGGGGGACCCAGTACTTC. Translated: CASSTPAGLRGTQYF.

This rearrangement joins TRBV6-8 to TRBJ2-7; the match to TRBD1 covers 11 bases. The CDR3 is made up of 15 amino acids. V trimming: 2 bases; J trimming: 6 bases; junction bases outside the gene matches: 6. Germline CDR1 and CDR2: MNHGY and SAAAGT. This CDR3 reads CASSYGGQGAREQYF. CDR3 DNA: TGTGCCAGCAGTTACGGTGGACAGGGGGCGCGCGAGCAGTACTTC.

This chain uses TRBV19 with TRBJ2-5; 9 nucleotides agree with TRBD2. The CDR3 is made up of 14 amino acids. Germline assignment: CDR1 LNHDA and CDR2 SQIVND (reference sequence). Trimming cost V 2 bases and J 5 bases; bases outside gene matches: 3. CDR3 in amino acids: CASSIRAGGETQYF. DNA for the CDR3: TGTGCCAGTAGTATACGAGCGGGGGGTGAGACCCAGTACTTC.

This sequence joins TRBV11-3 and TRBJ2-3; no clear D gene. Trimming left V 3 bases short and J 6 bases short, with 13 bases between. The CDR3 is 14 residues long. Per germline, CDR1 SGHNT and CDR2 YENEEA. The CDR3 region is CASSFGPETDTQYF. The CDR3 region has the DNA TGTGCCAGCAGCTTCGGCCCGGAGACTGATACGCAGTATTTT.